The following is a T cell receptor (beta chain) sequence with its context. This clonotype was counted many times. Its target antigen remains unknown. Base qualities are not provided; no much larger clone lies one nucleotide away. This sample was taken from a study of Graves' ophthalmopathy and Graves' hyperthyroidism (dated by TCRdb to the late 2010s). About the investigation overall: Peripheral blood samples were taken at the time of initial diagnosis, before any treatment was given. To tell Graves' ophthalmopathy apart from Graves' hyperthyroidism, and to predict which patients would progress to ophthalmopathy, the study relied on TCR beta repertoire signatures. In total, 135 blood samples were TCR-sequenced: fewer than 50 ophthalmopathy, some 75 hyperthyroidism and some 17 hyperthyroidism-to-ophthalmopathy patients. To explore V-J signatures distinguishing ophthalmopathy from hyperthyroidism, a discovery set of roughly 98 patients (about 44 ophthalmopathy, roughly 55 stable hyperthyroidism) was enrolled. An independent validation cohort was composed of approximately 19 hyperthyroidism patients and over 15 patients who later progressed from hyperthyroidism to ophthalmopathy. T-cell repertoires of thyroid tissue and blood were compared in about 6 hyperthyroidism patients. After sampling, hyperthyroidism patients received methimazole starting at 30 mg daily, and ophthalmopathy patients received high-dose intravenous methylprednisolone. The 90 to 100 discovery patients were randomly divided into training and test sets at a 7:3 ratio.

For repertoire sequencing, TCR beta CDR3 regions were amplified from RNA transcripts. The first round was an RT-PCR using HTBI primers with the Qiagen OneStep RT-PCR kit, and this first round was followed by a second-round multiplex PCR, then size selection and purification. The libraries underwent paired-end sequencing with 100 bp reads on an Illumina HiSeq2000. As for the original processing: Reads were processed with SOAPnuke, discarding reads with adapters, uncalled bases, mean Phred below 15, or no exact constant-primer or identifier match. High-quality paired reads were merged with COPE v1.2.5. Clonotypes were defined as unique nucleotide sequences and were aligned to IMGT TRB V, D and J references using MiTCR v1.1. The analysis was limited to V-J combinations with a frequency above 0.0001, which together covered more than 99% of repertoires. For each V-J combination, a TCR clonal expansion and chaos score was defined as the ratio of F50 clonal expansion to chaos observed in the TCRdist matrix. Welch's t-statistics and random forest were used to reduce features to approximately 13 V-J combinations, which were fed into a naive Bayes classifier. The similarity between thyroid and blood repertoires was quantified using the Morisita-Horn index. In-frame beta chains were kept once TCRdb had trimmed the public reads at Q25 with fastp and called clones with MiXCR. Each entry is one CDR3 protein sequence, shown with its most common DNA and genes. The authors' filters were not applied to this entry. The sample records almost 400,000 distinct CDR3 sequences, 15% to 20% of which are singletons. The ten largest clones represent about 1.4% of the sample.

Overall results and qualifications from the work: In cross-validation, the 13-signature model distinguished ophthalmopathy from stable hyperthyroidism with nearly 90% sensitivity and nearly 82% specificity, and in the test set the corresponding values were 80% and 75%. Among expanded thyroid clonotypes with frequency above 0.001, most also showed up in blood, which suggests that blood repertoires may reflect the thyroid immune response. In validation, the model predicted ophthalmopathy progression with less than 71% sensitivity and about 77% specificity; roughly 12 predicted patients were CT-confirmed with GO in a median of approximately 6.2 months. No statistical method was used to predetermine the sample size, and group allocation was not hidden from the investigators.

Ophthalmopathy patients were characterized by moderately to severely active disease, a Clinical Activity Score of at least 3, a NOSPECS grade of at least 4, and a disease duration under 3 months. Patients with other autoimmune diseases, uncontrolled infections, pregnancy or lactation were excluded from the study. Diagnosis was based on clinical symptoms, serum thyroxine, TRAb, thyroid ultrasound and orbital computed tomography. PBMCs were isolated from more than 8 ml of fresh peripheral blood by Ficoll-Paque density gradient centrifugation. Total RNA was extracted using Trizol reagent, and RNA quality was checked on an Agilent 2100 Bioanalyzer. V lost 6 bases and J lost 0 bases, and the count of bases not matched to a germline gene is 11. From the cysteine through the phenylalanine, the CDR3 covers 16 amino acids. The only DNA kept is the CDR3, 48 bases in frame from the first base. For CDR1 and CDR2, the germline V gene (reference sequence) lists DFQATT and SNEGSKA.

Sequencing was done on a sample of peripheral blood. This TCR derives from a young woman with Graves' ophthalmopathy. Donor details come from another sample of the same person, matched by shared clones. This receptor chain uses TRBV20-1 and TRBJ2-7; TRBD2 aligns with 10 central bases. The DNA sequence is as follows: TGCAGTGCAAGCGGGTCTAGCGGGGGCCCCTCCTACGAGCAGTACTTC. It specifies CSASGSSGGPSYEQYF.